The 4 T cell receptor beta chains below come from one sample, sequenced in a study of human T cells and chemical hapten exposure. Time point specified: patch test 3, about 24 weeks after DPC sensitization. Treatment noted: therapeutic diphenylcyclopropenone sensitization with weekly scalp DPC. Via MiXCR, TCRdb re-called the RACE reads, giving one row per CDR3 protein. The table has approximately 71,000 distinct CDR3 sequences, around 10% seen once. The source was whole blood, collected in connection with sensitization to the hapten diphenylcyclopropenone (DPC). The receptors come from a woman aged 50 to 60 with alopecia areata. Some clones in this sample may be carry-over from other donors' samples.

The CDR3, as DNA: TGTGCCATCAGTGAGAGGGACACTGAAGCTTTCTTT. Translating gives CAISERDTEAFF. The rearrangement links TRBV10-3 to TRBJ1-1; D remains ambiguous. The V and J ends lost 2 bases and 3 bases respectively, with 4 bases between them. There are 12 residues in the CDR3. Germline V gene sequence: CDR1 ENHRY, CDR2 SYGVKD.

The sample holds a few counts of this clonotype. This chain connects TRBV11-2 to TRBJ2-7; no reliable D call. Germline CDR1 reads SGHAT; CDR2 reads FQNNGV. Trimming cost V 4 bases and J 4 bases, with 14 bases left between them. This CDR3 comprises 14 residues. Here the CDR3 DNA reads TGTGCCAGCAGCTCCCTACAGAATAAGTACGAGCAGTACTTC. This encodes CASSSLQNKYEQYF.

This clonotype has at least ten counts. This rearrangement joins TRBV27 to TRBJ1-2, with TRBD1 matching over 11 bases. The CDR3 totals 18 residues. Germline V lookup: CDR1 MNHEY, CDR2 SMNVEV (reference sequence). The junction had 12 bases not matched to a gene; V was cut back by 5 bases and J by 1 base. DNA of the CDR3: TGTGCCAGCAGTAGCGCAGGACAGGGGGCGACGCTTAACTATGGCTACACCTTC. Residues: CASSSAGQGATLNYGYTF.

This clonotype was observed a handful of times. CDR3 sequence reads: CASRKEAPKTRGETQYF. CDR3 DNA sequence: TGCGCCAGCAGAAAAGAAGCCCCCAAGACCAGGGGAGAGACCCAGTACTTC. V is TRBV5-1 and J is TRBJ2-5, with D tentatively TRBD1 (6 bases). V lost 5 bases to trimming and J lost 4 bases, with 24 bases between them. CDR1 and CDR2 from the germline V gene are SGHRS and YFSETQ. The CDR3 sequence is 17 residues long.